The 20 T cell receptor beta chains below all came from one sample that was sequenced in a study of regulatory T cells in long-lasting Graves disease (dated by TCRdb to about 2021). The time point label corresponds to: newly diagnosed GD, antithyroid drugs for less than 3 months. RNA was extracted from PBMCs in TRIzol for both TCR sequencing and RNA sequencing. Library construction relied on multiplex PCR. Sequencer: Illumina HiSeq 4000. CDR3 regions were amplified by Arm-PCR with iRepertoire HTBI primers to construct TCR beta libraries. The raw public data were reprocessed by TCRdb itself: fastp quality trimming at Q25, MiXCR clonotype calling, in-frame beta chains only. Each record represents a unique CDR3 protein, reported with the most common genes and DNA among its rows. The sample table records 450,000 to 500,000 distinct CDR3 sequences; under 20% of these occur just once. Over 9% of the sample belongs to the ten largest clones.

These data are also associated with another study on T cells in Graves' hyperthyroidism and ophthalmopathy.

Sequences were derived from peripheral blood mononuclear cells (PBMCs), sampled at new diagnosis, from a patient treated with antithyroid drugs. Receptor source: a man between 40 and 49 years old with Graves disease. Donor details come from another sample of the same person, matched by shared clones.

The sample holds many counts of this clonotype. CDR3 nucleotide sequence: TGCAGTGCTAGAGCCTCAGCGAATGAGCAGTTCTTC. This gives the protein CSARASANEQFF. The rearrangement links TRBV20-1 to TRBJ2-1; D uncertain. Trimming took off 1 base at V and 7 bases at J, with 8 bases between the two ends. Germline CDR1 DFQATT, CDR2 SNEGSKA (reference sequence). The CDR3 runs 12 residues.

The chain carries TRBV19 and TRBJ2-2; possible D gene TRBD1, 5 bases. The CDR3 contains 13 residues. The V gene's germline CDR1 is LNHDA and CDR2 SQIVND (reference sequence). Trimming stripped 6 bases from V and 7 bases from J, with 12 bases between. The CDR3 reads CASRRGRVGELFF. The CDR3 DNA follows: TGTGCCAGTAGAAGGGGCAGGGTCGGGGAGCTGTTTTTT. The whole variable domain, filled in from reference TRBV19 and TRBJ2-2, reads DGGITQSPKYLFRKEGQNVTLSCEQNLNHDAMYWYRQDPGQGLRLIYYSQIVNDFQKGDIAEGYSVSREKKESFPLTVTSAQKNPTAFYLCASRRGRVGELFFGEGSRLTVL.

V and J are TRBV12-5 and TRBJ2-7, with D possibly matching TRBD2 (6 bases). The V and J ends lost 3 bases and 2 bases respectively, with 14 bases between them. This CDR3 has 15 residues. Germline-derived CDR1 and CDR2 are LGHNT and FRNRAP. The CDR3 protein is CASGFSGGLPYEQYF. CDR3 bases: TGTGCTAGTGGTTTCTCAGGAGGGCTGCCCTACGAGCAGTACTTC.

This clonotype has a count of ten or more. The CDR3, as DNA: TGTGCCAGCAGTCGGGGACTAGGGGGAGGAAAAAACATTCAGTACTTC. Translating gives CASSRGLGGGKNIQYF. The genes are TRBV28 and TRBJ2-4, with TRBD2 matching 8 bases. Germline loops: CDR1 MDHEN, CDR2 SYDVKM. The CDR3 runs 16 residues. The ends lost 5 bases at V and 4 bases at J; junction bases unmatched: 10.

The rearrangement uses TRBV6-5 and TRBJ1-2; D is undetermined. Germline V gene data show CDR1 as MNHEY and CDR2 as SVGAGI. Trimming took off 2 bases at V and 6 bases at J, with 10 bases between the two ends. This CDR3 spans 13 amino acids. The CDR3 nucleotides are TGTGCCAGCAGTTACCTCACGGGAAATGGCTACACCTTC. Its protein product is CASSYLTGNGYTF.

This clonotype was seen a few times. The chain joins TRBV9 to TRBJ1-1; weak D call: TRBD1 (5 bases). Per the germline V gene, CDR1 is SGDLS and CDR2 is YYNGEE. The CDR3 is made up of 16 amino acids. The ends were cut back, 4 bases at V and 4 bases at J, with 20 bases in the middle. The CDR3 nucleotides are TGTGCCAGCAGCCCCCGCATGGCAGGGTGGTCCACTGAAGCTTTCTTT. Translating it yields CASSPRMAGWSTEAFF.

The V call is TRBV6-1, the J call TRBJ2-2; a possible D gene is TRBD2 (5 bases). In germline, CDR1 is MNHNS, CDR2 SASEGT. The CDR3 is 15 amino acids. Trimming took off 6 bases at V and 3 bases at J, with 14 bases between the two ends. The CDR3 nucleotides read TGTGCCAGCAGCGGGGTCCTCCCGGACACCGGGGAGCTGTTTTTT. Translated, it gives CASSGVLPDTGELFF.

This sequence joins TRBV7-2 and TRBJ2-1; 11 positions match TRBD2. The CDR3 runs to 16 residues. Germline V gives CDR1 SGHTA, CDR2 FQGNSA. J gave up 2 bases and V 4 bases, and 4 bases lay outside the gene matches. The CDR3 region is CASSSGTSGAYNEQFF. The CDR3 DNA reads TGTGCCAGCAGCTCAGGGACTAGCGGCGCCTACAATGAGCAGTTCTTC.

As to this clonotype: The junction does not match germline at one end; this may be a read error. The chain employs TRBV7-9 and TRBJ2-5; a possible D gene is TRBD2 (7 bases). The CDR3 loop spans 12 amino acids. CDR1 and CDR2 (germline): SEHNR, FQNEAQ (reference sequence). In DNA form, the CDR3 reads TGTGCCAGCAGCGCACCGGGGGGCCACACCAACTTC. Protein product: CASSAPGGHTNF.

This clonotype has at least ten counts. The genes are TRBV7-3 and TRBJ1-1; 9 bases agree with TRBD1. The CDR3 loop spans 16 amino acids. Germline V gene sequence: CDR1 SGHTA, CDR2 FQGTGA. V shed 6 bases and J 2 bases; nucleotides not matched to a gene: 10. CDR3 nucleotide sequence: TGTGCCAGCAGACGAACAGGGGGCGCTTTTAACACTGAAGCTTTCTTT. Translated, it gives CASRRTGGAFNTEAFF.

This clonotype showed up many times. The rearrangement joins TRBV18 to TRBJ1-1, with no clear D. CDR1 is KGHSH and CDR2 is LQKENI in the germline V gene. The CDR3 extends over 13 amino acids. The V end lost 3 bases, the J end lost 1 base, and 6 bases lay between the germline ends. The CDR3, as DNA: TGTGCCAGCTCACCCCACACGAACACTGAAGCTTTCTTT. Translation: CASSPHTNTEAFF.

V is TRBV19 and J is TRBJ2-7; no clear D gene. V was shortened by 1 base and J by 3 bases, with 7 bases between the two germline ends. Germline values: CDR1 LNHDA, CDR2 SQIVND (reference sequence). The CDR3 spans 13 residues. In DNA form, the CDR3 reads TGTGCCAGTAGTATAGGATGGAGCTACGAGCAGTACTTC. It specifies CASSIGWSYEQYF.

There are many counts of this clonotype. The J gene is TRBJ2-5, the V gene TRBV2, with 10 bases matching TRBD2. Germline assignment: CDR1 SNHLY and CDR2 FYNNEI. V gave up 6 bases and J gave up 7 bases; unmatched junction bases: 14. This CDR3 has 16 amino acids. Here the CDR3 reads CASRPRTSGLVGTQYF. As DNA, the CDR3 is TGTGCCAGCAGACCCAGGACTAGCGGCTTAGTGGGGACCCAGTACTTC.

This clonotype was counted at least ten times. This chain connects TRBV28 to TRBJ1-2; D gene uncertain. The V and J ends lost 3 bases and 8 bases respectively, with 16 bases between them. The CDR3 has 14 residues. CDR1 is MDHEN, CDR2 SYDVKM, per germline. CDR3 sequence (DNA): TGTGCCAGCAGTTTGGTATCGCTATTGAGAGGCTACACCTTC. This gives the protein CASSLVSLLRGYTF.

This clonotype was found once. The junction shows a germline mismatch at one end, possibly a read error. The CDR3 DNA is TGTGCCGGCAGTGGCTATAGCAATCAGCCCCAGCATTTT. This encodes CAGSGYSNQPQHF. J is TRBJ1-5 and V is TRBV6-2 or TRBV6-3; D is uncertain. Germline V lookup: CDR1 MNHEY, CDR2 SVGEGT. This CDR3 has 13 amino acids.

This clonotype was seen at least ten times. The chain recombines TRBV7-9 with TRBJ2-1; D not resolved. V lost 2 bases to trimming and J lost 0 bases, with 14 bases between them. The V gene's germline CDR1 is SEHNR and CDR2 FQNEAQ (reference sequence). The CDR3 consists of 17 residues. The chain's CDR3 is CASSLLPATRSYNEQFF. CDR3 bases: TGTGCCAGCAGCTTATTACCAGCGACGCGCTCCTACAATGAGCAGTTCTTC.

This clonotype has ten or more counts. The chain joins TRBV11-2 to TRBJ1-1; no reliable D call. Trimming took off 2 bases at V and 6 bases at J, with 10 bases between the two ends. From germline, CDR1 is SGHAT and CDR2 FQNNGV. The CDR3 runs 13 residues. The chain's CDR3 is CASSLITDAEAFF. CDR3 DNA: TGTGCCAGCAGCTTAATAACGGACGCTGAAGCTTTCTTT.

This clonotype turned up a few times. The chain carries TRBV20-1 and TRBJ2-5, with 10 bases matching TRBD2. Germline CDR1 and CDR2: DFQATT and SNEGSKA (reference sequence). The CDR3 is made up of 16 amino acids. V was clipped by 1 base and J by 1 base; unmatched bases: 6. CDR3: CSARVSTSGVQETQYF. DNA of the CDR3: TGCAGTGCTAGAGTAAGCACTAGCGGGGTCCAAGAGACCCAGTACTTC.

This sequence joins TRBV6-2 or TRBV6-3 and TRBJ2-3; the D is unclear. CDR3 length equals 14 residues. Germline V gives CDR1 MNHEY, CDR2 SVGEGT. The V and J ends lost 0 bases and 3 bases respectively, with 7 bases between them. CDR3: CASSYSRLTDTQYF. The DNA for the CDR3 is TGTGCCAGCAGTTACTCCCGGCTGACAGATACGCAGTATTTT.

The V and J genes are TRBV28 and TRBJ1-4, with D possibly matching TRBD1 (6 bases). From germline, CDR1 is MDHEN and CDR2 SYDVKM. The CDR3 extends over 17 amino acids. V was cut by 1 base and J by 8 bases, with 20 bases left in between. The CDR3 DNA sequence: TGTGCCAGCAGTTTATTTCCGGCCCCGGGGGCGCAGGAAAAACTGTTTTTT. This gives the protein CASSLFPAPGAQEKLFF.